The present T cell receptor (beta chain) was sequenced within a study of cytomegalovirus exposure and HLA in healthy donors. V shed 4 bases, J shed 4 bases, and the junction held 12 bases outside the gene matches. The V gene's germline CDR1 is SGHRS and CDR2 YFSETQ. The CDR3 loop spans 18 amino acids. Overall study findings and caveats: When analyzed later, the rates of TCR association showed variation by HLA locus, with DRB1 the most and HLA-C the fewest. What a later analysis reportedly showed was that an Asian-associated ancestry cluster had fewer N-insertions than the roughly 670-donor mean.

Vbeta (60) and Jbeta (13) primers were used in the PCR. Data came from immunoSEQ multiplex PCR; TCRdb stores just in-frame clones and leaves some out. Of 180,000 or so clones listed, around 62% were seen once; the top ten hold around 3%. In regard to this clone: Its antigen is as yet unknown.

The sample comprised PBMCs. The receptor comes from a man between 40 and 49 years old in good health and CMV-seronegative. The rearrangement links TRBV5-1 to TRBJ2-3; 13 nucleotides line up with TRBD2. In nucleotides, the CDR3 is TGCGCCAGCAGCAATGGCAGGACTAGCGGGGGCCTAGCAGATACGCAGTATTTT. It codes for CASSNGRTSGGLADTQYF.